A selection of T cell receptor beta chains follows, all from one sample in a study of T cell responses to AZD1222 COVID-19 vaccine. The assay was immunoSEQ multiplex PCR, and TCRdb's table has in-frame clones only and misses some. This table has some 120,000 clones, about 91% appearing once. The sequences come from peripheral blood, collected on day 0 of AZD1222 vaccination. All receptors derive from an adult in good health. The CDR3 runs from the conserved cysteine through the conserved F or W. The D gene is left open where the match is weak. Size is omitted from some rows. Given values are once, few, many or a class for expanded clones.

CDR3 DNA: TGTGCCAGCAGTGCCCCGGGACAGGGAAAGGGTGAAGCTTTCTTT
CDR3 protein: CASSAPGQGKGEAFF
J gene: TRBJ1-1
CDR3 length: 15
D gene: TRBD1
clone size: NA
V gene: TRBV25-1

CDR3 DNA: TGTGCCATCAGTGAGACAGGGGGCGGTCAGTTCTTC
CDR3 protein: CAISETGGGQFF
J gene: TRBJ2-1
CDR3 length: 12
D gene: TRBD1
clone size: NA
V gene: TRBV10-3

CDR3 DNA: TGTGCCATCAGTGTACGACCAAACACCGGGGAGCTGTTTTTT
CDR3 protein: CAISVRPNTGELFF
J gene: TRBJ2-2
CDR3 length: 14
D gene: NA
clone size: NA
V gene: TRBV10-3

CDR3 DNA: TGTGCCAGCAGCTTAGGTCACGGGGGCAATGAGCAGTTCTTC
CDR3 protein: CASSLGHGGNEQFF
J gene: TRBJ2-1
CDR3 length: 14
D gene: NA
clone size: NA
V gene: TRBV7-2

CDR3 DNA: TGTGCCAGCAGTTATTGGGCAGCTCGAGAAAAACTGTTTTTT
CDR3 protein: CASSYWAAREKLFF
J gene: TRBJ1-4
CDR3 length: 14
D gene: NA
clone size: once
V gene: TRBV6-2/TRBV6-3

CDR3 DNA: TGTGCCAGCAGCTTAGAACCGGAGGTAGCCTATGGCTACACCTTC
CDR3 protein: CASSLEPEVAYGYTF
J gene: TRBJ1-2
CDR3 length: 15
D gene: NA
clone size: NA
V gene: TRBV7-2

CDR3 DNA: TGTGCCAGCAGTAGGTCTTCCGATTATGGCTACACCTTC
CDR3 protein: CASSRSSDYGYTF
J gene: TRBJ1-2
CDR3 length: 13
D gene: NA
clone size: once
V gene: TRBV6-5

CDR3 DNA: TGTGCCAGCAGCGTACTGCAGACTTCGCCAGATACGCAGTATTTT
CDR3 protein: CASSVLQTSPDTQYF
J gene: TRBJ2-3
CDR3 length: 15
D gene: NA
clone size: few
V gene: TRBV9

CDR3 DNA: TGTGCCAGCAGTCCTTTGTCGGGGACAGGGTTGGGCGCCTCCTACGAGCAGTACTTC
CDR3 protein: CASSPLSGTGLGASYEQYF
J gene: TRBJ2-7
CDR3 length: 19
D gene: TRBD1
clone size: NA
V gene: TRBV28

CDR3 DNA: TGTGCCATCAGTGAGTCGAACAGGGGGGCCGAGCAGTACTTC
CDR3 protein: CAISESNRGAEQYF
J gene: TRBJ2-7
CDR3 length: 14
D gene: TRBD1
clone size: NA
V gene: TRBV10-3

CDR3 DNA: TGTGCCAGTAAGGTAGAGTCTGGAAACACCATATATTTT
CDR3 protein: CASKVESGNTIYF
J gene: TRBJ1-3
CDR3 length: 13
D gene: NA
clone size: NA
V gene: TRBV6-5

CDR3 DNA: TGTGCCAGCAGTTTATCTCTTCTTACAGGGGCGGGTTCCTACGAGCAGTACTTC
CDR3 protein: CASSLSLLTGAGSYEQYF
J gene: TRBJ2-7
CDR3 length: 18
D gene: TRBD1
clone size: NA
V gene: TRBV27

CDR3 DNA: TGTGCCAGCAGCTTAAGTTCTCGAATCAATGAGCAGTTCTTC
CDR3 protein: CASSLSSRINEQFF
J gene: TRBJ2-1
CDR3 length: 14
D gene: NA
clone size: NA
V gene: TRBV5-4

CDR3 DNA: TGTGCCAGCAGCTTAATCGGTCTTTTCATGAACACTGAAGCTTTCTTT
CDR3 protein: CASSLIGLFMNTEAFF
J gene: TRBJ1-1
CDR3 length: 16
D gene: NA
clone size: NA
V gene: TRBV5-6

CDR3 DNA: TGTGCCAGCAGCTTAGGTGGGGGGCAGGGCTATGGCTACACCTTC
CDR3 protein: CASSLGGGQGYGYTF
J gene: TRBJ1-2
CDR3 length: 15
D gene: NA
clone size: NA
V gene: TRBV7-2

CDR3 DNA: TGTGCCAGCAGCTCCTCTCTCGGGGGGCGCTGGTCCAGGAACACTGAAGCTTTCTTT
CDR3 protein: CASSSSLGGRWSRNTEAFF
J gene: TRBJ1-1
CDR3 length: 19
D gene: NA
clone size: NA
V gene: TRBV7-8

CDR3 DNA: TGTGCCAGCAGCGCAACCTCTGGAAACACCATATATTTT
CDR3 protein: CASSATSGNTIYF
J gene: TRBJ1-3
CDR3 length: 13
D gene: NA
clone size: NA
V gene: TRBV6-5

CDR3 DNA: TGCAGCGTTGAAGCTCCCCCGGGGGGTAGGCAAGAGACCCAGTACTTC
CDR3 protein: CSVEAPPGGRQETQYF
J gene: TRBJ2-5
CDR3 length: 16
D gene: TRBD2
clone size: NA
V gene: TRBV29-1

CDR3 DNA: TGTGCCAGCAGCCCCCAGGGTATTAACTATGGCTACACCTTC
CDR3 protein: CASSPQGINYGYTF
J gene: TRBJ1-2
CDR3 length: 14
D gene: NA
clone size: NA
V gene: TRBV7-2

CDR3 DNA: TGTGCCAGCAGCCCCACTAGCGGGGGGACTGGGGCCAACGTCCTGACTTTC
CDR3 protein: CASSPTSGGTGANVLTF
J gene: TRBJ2-6
CDR3 length: 17
D gene: TRBD2
clone size: NA
V gene: TRBV7-3

CDR3 DNA: TGTGCCATCAGTGACGTCCCCTACGAGCAGTACTTC
CDR3 protein: CAISDVPYEQYF
J gene: TRBJ2-7
CDR3 length: 12
D gene: NA
clone size: NA
V gene: TRBV10-3

CDR3 DNA: TGCGCCAGCAGCTTGGCCAACAGCAGAAATAATTCACCCCTCCACTTT
CDR3 protein: CASSLANSRNNSPLHF
J gene: TRBJ1-6
CDR3 length: 16
D gene: NA
clone size: NA
V gene: TRBV5-1

CDR3 DNA: TGCGCCAGCAGCTTGGCGCTAACAGGCACAGATACGCAGTATTTT
CDR3 protein: CASSLALTGTDTQYF
J gene: TRBJ2-3
CDR3 length: 15
D gene: NA
clone size: NA
V gene: TRBV5-1

CDR3 DNA: TGTGCCAGCAGCTCCCCGGCAGAGGGCTACACCTTC
CDR3 protein: CASSSPAEGYTF
J gene: TRBJ1-2
CDR3 length: 12
D gene: NA
clone size: NA
V gene: TRBV11-2

CDR3 DNA: TGTGCCAGCAGTGAAGCTAGGGGGGGGAACACCGGGGAGCTGTTTTTT
CDR3 protein: CASSEARGGNTGELFF
J gene: TRBJ2-2
CDR3 length: 16
D gene: NA
clone size: NA
V gene: TRBV2

CDR3 DNA: TGTGCCAGTAGTATGGGACAGAGAAACACCGGGGAGCTGTTTTTT
CDR3 protein: CASSMGQRNTGELFF
J gene: TRBJ2-2
CDR3 length: 15
D gene: TRBD1
clone size: NA
V gene: TRBV19

CDR3 DNA: TGTGCCAGCAGAGCCGAGATACCCCTCTACGAGCAGTACTTC
CDR3 protein: CASRAEIPLYEQYF
J gene: TRBJ2-7
CDR3 length: 14
D gene: NA
clone size: NA
V gene: TRBV6-5

CDR3 DNA: TGCGCCAGCAGCCAAGCGACCACGAGAAACACTGAAGCTTTCTTT
CDR3 protein: CASSQATTRNTEAFF
J gene: TRBJ1-1
CDR3 length: 15
D gene: NA
clone size: NA
V gene: TRBV4-1

CDR3 DNA: TGTGCCAGTAGTTATAAAGCAGGGAGAACTGAAGCTTTCTTT
CDR3 protein: CASSYKAGRTEAFF
J gene: TRBJ1-1
CDR3 length: 14
D gene: NA
clone size: NA
V gene: TRBV19

CDR3 DNA: TGTGCCAGCAGTATACCGGGAAGCAATCAGCCCCAGCATTTT
CDR3 protein: CASSIPGSNQPQHF
J gene: TRBJ1-5
CDR3 length: 14
D gene: NA
clone size: once
V gene: TRBV6-6

CDR3 DNA: TGTGCCAGCTCACCACAGGGGGGCACTGAAGCTTTCTTT
CDR3 protein: CASSPQGGTEAFF
J gene: TRBJ1-1
CDR3 length: 13
D gene: NA
clone size: NA
V gene: TRBV18

CDR3 DNA: TGTGCCAGCACCCCAAAGGTTTCCCAGCCCCAGCATTTT
CDR3 protein: CASTPKVSQPQHF
J gene: TRBJ1-5
CDR3 length: 13
D gene: NA
clone size: NA
V gene: TRBV2